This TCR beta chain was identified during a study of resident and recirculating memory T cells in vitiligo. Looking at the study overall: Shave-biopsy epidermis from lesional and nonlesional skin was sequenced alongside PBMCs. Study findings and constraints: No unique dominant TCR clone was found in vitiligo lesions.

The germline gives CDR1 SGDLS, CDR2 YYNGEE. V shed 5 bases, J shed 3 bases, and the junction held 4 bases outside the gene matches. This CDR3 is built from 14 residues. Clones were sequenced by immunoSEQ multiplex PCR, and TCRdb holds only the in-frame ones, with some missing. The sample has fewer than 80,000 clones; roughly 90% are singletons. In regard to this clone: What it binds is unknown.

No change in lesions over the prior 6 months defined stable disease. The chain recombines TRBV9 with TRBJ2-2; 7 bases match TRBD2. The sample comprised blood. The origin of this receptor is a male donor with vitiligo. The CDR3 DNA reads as TGTGCCAGCAGGTCGGGGGGATACACCGGGGAGCTGTTTTTT. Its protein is CASRSGGYTGELFF.